This T cell receptor (beta chain) was recorded in a study of blood T cell repertoires in COVID-19. The CDR3 length is 16 residues. Per germline, CDR1 KGHSH and CDR2 LQKENI. Deletions cut 2 bases from V and 0 bases from J, with 11 bases between. Seattle patients were enrolled during active infection and followed longitudinally. Authors' analysis steps: Amplified reference gene primers provided the basis for estimating nucleated cell counts. The table came from immunoSEQ multiplex PCR; TCRdb's copy has only in-frame clones and leaves some out. The V and J calls and clone size were taken over from that table, and D and trimming were inferred from the DNA. This sample has about 140,000 clones, with roughly nine tenths found just once.

The V gene is TRBV18, the J gene TRBJ2-4; perhaps TRBD2 as D (5 bases). The clonotype comes from a human donor with COVID-19, enrolled during active disease. The donor label of this sample is uncertain. Specimen: peripheral blood. CDR3 in DNA: TGTGCCAGCTCACCAGGAGGTAGATTAGCCAAAAACATTCAGTACTTC. This translates into CASSPGGRLAKNIQYF.